The rows below give T cell receptor beta chains drawn from one sample of a study of T cells expressing NK-cell markers. TCRdb re-analyzed the 5' RACE reads; it lists each CDR3 protein once, without DNA. The table lists under 200,000 distinct CDR3 sequences. The sequencing input was blood T cells: a sorted CD56 or NKG2C T cell subset, CD4+ or CD8+ T cells, or bulk PBMC T cells (not recorded which). The receptor source for this set is a woman aged 18 to 75 in good health. Each CDR3 is given with its conserved first and last residue. Size is omitted from some rows. Given values are once, few, many or a class for expanded clones.

J gene | clone size | V gene | CDR3 protein
TRBJ2-3 | - | TRBV20-1 | CSASGRAGHIQRTDTQYF
TRBJ2-2 | medium-sized | TRBV12-3/TRBV12-4 | CASSLGVLTGELFF
TRBJ2-7 | - | TRBV5-6 | CASSVRVGEQYF
TRBJ2-5 | - | TRBV5-4 | CASSLYDGGRETQYF
TRBJ1-2 | - | TRBV5-1 | CASSFGQVYGYTF
TRBJ2-1 | - | TRBV10-3 | CAISENVGGSYNEQFF
TRBJ2-5 | - | TRBV7-8 | CASSLALAGGQPTQYF
TRBJ2-3 | - | TRBV27 | CASTTHDTQYF
TRBJ2-5 | - | TRBV7-7 | CASSLGPLPRETQYF
TRBJ1-6 | - | TRBV20-1 | CSARWGAPNSPLHF
TRBJ2-5 | - | TRBV28 | CASTVAGFETQYF
TRBJ2-7 | - | TRBV12-3/TRBV12-4 | CASSLLSGRIYEQYF
TRBJ2-1 | - | TRBV5-1 | CASSSLTSGSYNEQFF
TRBJ1-2 | - | TRBV4-2 | CASSQGTYNYGYTF
TRBJ1-2 | - | TRBV29-1 | CSVAPGWEYGYTF
TRBJ2-7 | - | TRBV20-1 | CSARDILATEQYF
TRBJ1-2 | - | TRBV29-1 | CSVEDYSSYTF
TRBJ2-5 | - | TRBV7-6 | CASSMTSGGAGETQYF
TRBJ2-5 | - | TRBV5-1 | CASSFGTSGRKTQYF
TRBJ2-7 | - | TRBV27 | CASSFSRRGPRSHEQYF
TRBJ2-5 | - | TRBV4-1 | CASSQDSGSKTQYF
TRBJ1-5 | - | TRBV20-1 | CSARDWGTGGDQPQHF
TRBJ1-4 | - | TRBV5-1 | CASRIEGASSEKLFF
TRBJ2-3 | - | TRBV4-2 | CASSQTYRIAGAPDTQYF
TRBJ2-3 | - | TRBV9 | CASSTGTRTDTQYF
TRBJ1-2 | - | TRBV4-1 | CASSQGSAPNYGYTF
TRBJ2-7 | - | TRBV12-3/TRBV12-4 | CASRKFTEKSYEQYF
TRBJ2-1 | - | TRBV12-5 | CASGFPSGGASYNEQFF
TRBJ1-2 | - | TRBV2 | CASSDGGNYGYTF
TRBJ1-6 | - | TRBV9 | CASSAGTGRSPLHF
TRBJ1-1 | - | TRBV12-3/TRBV12-4 | CASSARSTQNTEAFF
TRBJ1-5 | - | TRBV5-1 | CASSLGVDPNQPQHF
TRBJ1-1 | - | TRBV6-1 | CASSIGGDGTEAFF
TRBJ1-1 | - | TRBV12-3/TRBV12-4 | CASNLNTNTEAFF
TRBJ1-1 | - | TRBV5-1 | CASSVDPGGTEAFF
TRBJ1-1 | - | TRBV20-1 | CSARDSGQGATEAFF
TRBJ1-4 | - | TRBV6-1 | CASQTGGPNEKLFF
TRBJ2-7 | - | TRBV6-5 | CASSYSGGNYEQYF
TRBJ1-1 | - | TRBV12-3/TRBV12-4 | CASTLSFGQGHEAFF
TRBJ1-5 | - | TRBV12-3/TRBV12-4 | CASSFAGRTRNQPQHF
TRBJ1-4 | - | TRBV3-1 | CASSQQGADNEKLFF
TRBJ1-2 | - | TRBV12-3/TRBV12-4 | CASSWTGLGYTF
TRBJ1-6 | - | TRBV5-1 | CASSLVGGDGESPLHF
TRBJ2-3 | - | TRBV5-6 | CASSLQWDRLGDTQYF
TRBJ2-7 | - | TRBV15 | CATSLGTGASEQYF
TRBJ1-5 | - | TRBV28 | CASSPDPQFRPQHF
TRBJ1-4 | - | TRBV18 | CASSPDDKWVEKLFF
TRBJ2-1 | - | TRBV7-2 | CASRLSSNEQFF
TRBJ2-7 | - | TRBV7-9 | CASSSWDRSYEQYF
TRBJ1-1 | - | TRBV10-3 | CAISLGGTGPLEAFF
TRBJ2-2 | - | TRBV2 | CASSQSGRPNTGELFF